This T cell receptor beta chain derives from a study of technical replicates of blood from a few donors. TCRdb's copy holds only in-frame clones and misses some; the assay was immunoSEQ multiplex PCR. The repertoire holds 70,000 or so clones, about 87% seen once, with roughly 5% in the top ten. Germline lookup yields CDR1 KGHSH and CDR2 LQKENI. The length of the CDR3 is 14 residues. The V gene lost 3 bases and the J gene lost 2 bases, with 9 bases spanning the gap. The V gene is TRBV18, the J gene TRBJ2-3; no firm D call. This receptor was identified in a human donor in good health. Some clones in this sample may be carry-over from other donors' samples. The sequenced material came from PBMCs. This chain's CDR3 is CASSPTDHTDTQYF. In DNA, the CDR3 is TGTGCCAGCTCACCGACTGATCACACAGATACGCAGTATTTT.